This T cell receptor beta chain is from a study of T cells in Graves' hyperthyroidism and ophthalmopathy. TCR beta CDR3 regions were amplified from RNA. Researchers ran a first-round RT-PCR on the TCR CDR3 using the HTBI primer set. TCRdb used MiXCR to reprocess the multiplex PCR reads, holding one entry per CDR3 protein. Of 370,000 or so distinct CDR3 sequences detected, 15% to 19% appear once; the ten largest clones hold 25% to 35%. Before ophthalmopathy appeared, progressors gave blood at initial hyperthyroidism diagnosis. This clonotype has a handful of counts. The sequence was collected from a woman under 30 with Graves' hyperthyroidism that later progressed to Graves' ophthalmopathy. The sample consisted of blood.

The CDR3 DNA follows: TGTGCCAGCAGCCAGGACAGGGTGGCCACCGGGGAGCTGTTTTTT. Amino acid sequence: CASSQDRVATGELFF. The chain recombines TRBV5-5 with TRBJ2-2; 8 bases fit TRBD1. The V gene end was trimmed by 4 bases and the J gene end by 4 bases; junction bases not matched to a gene: 6. This CDR3 contains 15 residues. Per germline, CDR1 SGHKS and CDR2 YYEKEE (reference sequence).